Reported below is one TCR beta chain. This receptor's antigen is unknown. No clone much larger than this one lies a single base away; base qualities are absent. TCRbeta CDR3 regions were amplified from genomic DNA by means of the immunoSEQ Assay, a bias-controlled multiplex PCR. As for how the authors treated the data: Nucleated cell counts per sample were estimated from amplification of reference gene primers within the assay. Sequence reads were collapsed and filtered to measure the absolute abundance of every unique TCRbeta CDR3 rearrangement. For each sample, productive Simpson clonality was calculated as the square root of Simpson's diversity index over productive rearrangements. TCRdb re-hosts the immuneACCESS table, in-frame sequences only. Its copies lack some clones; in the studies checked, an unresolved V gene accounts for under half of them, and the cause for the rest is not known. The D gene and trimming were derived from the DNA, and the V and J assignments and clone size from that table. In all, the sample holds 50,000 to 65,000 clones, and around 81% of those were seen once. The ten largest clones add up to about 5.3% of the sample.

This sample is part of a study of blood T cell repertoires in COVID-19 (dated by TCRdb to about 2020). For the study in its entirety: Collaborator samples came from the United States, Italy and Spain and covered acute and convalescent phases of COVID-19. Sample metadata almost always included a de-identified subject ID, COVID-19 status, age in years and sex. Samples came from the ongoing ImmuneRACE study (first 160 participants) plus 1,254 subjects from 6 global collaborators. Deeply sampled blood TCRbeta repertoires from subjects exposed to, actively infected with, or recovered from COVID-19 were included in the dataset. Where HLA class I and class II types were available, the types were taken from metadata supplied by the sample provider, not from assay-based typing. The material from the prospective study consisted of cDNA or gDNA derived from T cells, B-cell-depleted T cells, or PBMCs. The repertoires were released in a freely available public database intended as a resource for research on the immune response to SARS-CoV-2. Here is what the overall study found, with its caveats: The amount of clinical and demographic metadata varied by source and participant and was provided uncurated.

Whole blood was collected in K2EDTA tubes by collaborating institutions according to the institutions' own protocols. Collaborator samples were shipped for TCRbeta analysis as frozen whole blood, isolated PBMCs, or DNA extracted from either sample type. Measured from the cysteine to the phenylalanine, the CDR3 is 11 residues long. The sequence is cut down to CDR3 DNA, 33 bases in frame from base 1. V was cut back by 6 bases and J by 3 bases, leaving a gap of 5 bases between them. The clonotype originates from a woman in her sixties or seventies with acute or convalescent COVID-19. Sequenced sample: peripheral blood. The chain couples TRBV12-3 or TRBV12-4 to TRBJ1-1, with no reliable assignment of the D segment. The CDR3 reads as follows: CASRGDTEAFF. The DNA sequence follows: TGTGCCAGCAGGGGCGACACTGAAGCTTTCTTT.